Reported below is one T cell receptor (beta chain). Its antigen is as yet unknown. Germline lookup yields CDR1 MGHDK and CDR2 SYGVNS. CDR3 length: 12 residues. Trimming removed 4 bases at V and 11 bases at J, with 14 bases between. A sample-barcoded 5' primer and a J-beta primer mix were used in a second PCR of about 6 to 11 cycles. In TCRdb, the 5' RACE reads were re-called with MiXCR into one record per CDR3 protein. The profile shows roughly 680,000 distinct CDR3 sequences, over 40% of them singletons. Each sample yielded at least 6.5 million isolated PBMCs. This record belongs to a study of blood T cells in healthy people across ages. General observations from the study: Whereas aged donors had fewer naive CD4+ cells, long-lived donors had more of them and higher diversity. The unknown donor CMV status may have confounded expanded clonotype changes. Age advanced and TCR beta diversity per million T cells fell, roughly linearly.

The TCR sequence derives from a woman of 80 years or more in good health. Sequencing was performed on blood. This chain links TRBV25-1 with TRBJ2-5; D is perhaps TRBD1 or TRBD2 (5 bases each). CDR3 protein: CASSGDGVGQYF. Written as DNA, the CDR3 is TGTGCCAGCAGTGGGGACGGCGTAGGGCAGTACTTC.